The 22 T cell receptor beta chains in this list originate from one sample, sequenced in a study of T cell repertoires in cytomegalovirus infection. TCRdb recomputed calls from the reads with MiXCR, one row per CDR3 protein. The sample contains approximately 300,000 distinct CDR3 sequences, almost 30% of which appear only once. These receptors lack a known antigen. The sequencing here drew on cultured PBMCs, taken from culture after CMV antigen stimulation. The receptors come from a human donor in good health (CMV status not recorded). Some clones in this sample may be carry-over from other donors' samples.

The chain carries TRBV18 and TRBJ1-5, with D uncertain. Germline CDR1 KGHSH, CDR2 LQKENI. The ends were cut back, 6 bases at V and 3 bases at J, with 21 bases in the middle. This CDR3 is built from 17 residues. The CDR3 reads CASSPLKFEPSNQPQHF. The CDR3 DNA is TGTGCCAGCTCCCCTTTAAAATTCGAGCCATCCAATCAGCCCCAGCATTTT.

This clonotype was observed a handful of times. The chain couples TRBV7-2 to TRBJ2-1; 7 nucleotides agree with TRBD2. The germline V gene encodes CDR1 SGHTA and CDR2 FQGNSA. The V gene end was trimmed by 5 bases and the J gene end by 6 bases; junction bases not matched to a gene: 7. The CDR3 is made up of 14 amino acids. As DNA, the CDR3 is TGTGCCAGCAGCGCGCAACTAGCGATCAATGAGCAGTTCTTC. This translates into CASSAQLAINEQFF.

This clonotype occurred once. The chain has TRBV7-3 and TRBJ2-1; TRBD1 is a possible D gene (6 bases). Trimming stripped 5 bases from V and 5 bases from J, with 10 bases between. CDR1 and CDR2 from the germline V gene are SGHTA and FQGTGA. This CDR3 comprises 13 residues. The CDR3 nucleotides read TGTGCCAGCAGCCCAGGACAGAACAATGAGCAGTTCTTC. Its translation: CASSPGQNNEQFF.

V gene TRBV20-1 combines with J gene TRBJ1-1; D is ambiguous. This CDR3 is 13 amino acids long. In germline, CDR1 is DFQATT, CDR2 SNEGSKA (reference sequence). The germline V and J ends were trimmed by 4 bases and 0 bases, with 9 bases remaining between them. CDR3 DNA: TGCAGTGCTACGGCGGAAATGAACACTGAAGCTTTCTTT. Translating gives CSATAEMNTEAFF.

This clonotype was recorded only once. The chain couples TRBV28 to TRBJ2-5, with D unresolved. The CDR3 length is 13 residues. The V gene's germline CDR1 is MDHEN and CDR2 SYDVKM. V shed 4 bases and J shed 2 bases, with 8 bases lying between them. CDR3 sequence: CASSCPAQETQYF. CDR3 DNA: TGTGCCAGCAGTTGCCCCGCGCAAGAGACCCAGTACTTC.

The J gene is TRBJ1-1, the V gene TRBV7-9; TRBD1 is a possible D gene (5 bases). V was cut by 5 bases and J by 4 bases, with 17 bases left in between. This CDR3 has 15 residues. From germline, CDR1 is SEHNR and CDR2 FQNEAQ (reference sequence). The CDR3 DNA follows: TGTGCCAGCAGCCCCTTGGCAGGGCGGGGCACTGAAGCTTTCTTT. It encodes CASSPLAGRGTEAFF.

The gene calls are TRBV7-4 and TRBJ2-5; D unclear. This CDR3 contains 15 residues. Trimming took 0 bases from V and 2 from J, leaving 10 bases between them. Germline V gene lookup returns CDR1 SGHVT and CDR2 SQSDAQ. The CDR3 loop reads CASSLARGTQETQYF. In nucleotides, the CDR3 is TGTGCCAGCAGCTTAGCGCGAGGCACGCAAGAGACCCAGTACTTC.

V gene TRBV6-6 combines with J gene TRBJ2-1; 8 bases align to TRBD2. Trimming cost V 6 bases and J 4 bases; bases outside gene matches: 8. Germline-derived CDR1 and CDR2 are MNHNY and SVGAGI (reference sequence). This CDR3 is built from 15 residues. In DNA form, the CDR3 reads TGTGCCAGCAGATCACGGGGGGGCCGTTACAATGAGCAGTTCTTC. This sequence encodes CASRSRGGRYNEQFF.

This clonotype was seen more than once but under ten times. The gene calls are TRBV7-4 and TRBJ1-2, with D unresolved. V was trimmed by 3 bases and J by 4 bases, leaving 12 bases between them. This CDR3 has 14 residues. Germline V gene data show CDR1 as SGHVT and CDR2 as SQSDAQ. CDR3: CASSLSGRPYGYTF. In DNA, the CDR3 is TGTGCCAGCAGCTTGTCTGGACGGCCCTATGGCTACACCTTC.

At least ten counts were recorded for this clonotype. The chain joins TRBV7-2 to TRBJ1-1; no clear D. CDR1 and CDR2 (germline): SGHTA, FQGNSA. V lost 5 bases and J lost 1, with 14 bases in between. The CDR3 extends over 15 amino acids. In DNA, the CDR3 is TGTGCCAGCAGCCCTAGAGGGCTCTCGAACACTGAAGCTTTCTTT. The encoded protein is CASSPRGLSNTEAFF.

The CDR3 nucleotides read TGCAGTGCCCGTAGGGGGCGGAAGTATGGCTACACCTTC. Amino acid sequence: CSARRGRKYGYTF. This chain joins TRBV20-1 and TRBJ1-2, with TRBD1 identical over 7 bases. The CDR3 totals 13 residues. V dropped 6 bases and J dropped 5; count of bases not matched to a gene: 9. The germline V gene encodes CDR1 DFQATT and CDR2 SNEGSKA (reference sequence).

V usage is TRBV7-2 and J usage is TRBJ1-2; no clear D gene. In germline, CDR1 is SGHTA, CDR2 FQGNSA. CDR3 length: 13 amino acids. V was pared by 1 base and J by 8 bases, with 11 bases between. The CDR3 sequence: CASSLGGRGGYTF. CDR3 DNA: TGTGCCAGCAGCTTAGGAGGGAGAGGAGGCTACACCTTC.

This sequence joins TRBV25-1 and TRBJ1-4; tentatively, D is TRBD1 (6 bases). Germline loops: CDR1 MGHDK, CDR2 SYGVNS. CDR3 length equals 15 residues. Trimming removed 1 base at V and 6 bases at J, with 12 bases between. The CDR3 DNA is TGTGCCAGCAGTGAATTAACAGGGCTGGATGAAAAACTGTTTTTT. Protein: CASSELTGLDEKLFF.

This clonotype was seen once. The chain carries TRBV20-1 and TRBJ2-7; D is perhaps TRBD2 (6 bases). This CDR3 has 14 amino acids. Germline assignment: CDR1 DFQATT and CDR2 SNEGSKA (reference sequence). Trimming removed 1 base from V and 4 bases from J, with 14 bases in between. Here the CDR3 DNA reads TGCAGTGCTAGAGTAGGACACGGGGGATACGAGCAGTACTTC. Translation gives CSARVGHGGYEQYF.

The chain is built from TRBV6-2 or TRBV6-3 and TRBJ2-5, with D possibly being TRBD1 (6 bases). The ends were cut back, 5 bases at V and 0 bases at J, with 16 bases in the middle. Germline V gene sequence: CDR1 MNHEY, CDR2 SVGEGT. CDR3 length: 16 residues. DNA for the CDR3: TGTGCCAGCAGTATCCGGGACAACTGGTACCAAGAGACCCAGTACTTC. It translates to CASSIRDNWYQETQYF.

The gene calls are TRBV28 and TRBJ2-5; 9 nucleotides line up with TRBD2. V was clipped by 6 bases and J by 4 bases; unmatched bases: 6. The CDR3 is 14 amino acids. Germline assignment: CDR1 MDHEN and CDR2 SYDVKM. The CDR3 spells CASRKPAGGETQYF. For the CDR3, the DNA is TGTGCCAGCAGAAAACCAGCGGGAGGAGAGACCCAGTACTTC.

The chain recombines TRBV12-3 or TRBV12-4 with TRBJ2-2, with D possibly matching TRBD1 (5 bases). The germline V and J ends were trimmed by 4 bases and 5 bases, with 11 bases remaining between them. The CDR3 runs 14 residues. Here the CDR3 DNA reads TGTGCCAGCAGTTCTGACCAGGGTACCGGGGAGCTGTTTTTT. Translating it yields CASSSDQGTGELFF.

The chain recombines TRBV6-8 with TRBJ2-5; 8 bases are shared with TRBD2. Per the germline V gene, CDR1 is MNHGY and CDR2 is SAAAGT. V shed 0 bases, J shed 5 bases, and the junction held 5 bases outside the gene matches. The length of the CDR3 is 15 residues. Here the CDR3 DNA reads TGTGCCAGCAGTTACTCGATCGGGGGGGGTGAGACCCAGTACTTC. It is translated as CASSYSIGGGETQYF.

The CDR3 nucleotides read TGTGCCAGCAGCCCGCGGACAGCTAATTCACCCCTCCACTTT. Its translation is CASSPRTANSPLHF. This chain connects TRBV7-9 to TRBJ1-6; TRBD1 might be the D (6 bases). This CDR3 has 14 residues. The V gene lost 5 bases and the J gene lost 6 bases, with 11 bases spanning the gap. Germline CDR1 reads SEHNR; CDR2 reads FQNEAQ (reference sequence).

This clonotype was recorded many times. The chain uses TRBV7-3 and TRBJ2-1; D possibly matches TRBD1 or TRBD2 (5 bases each). The germline V gene has CDR1 SGHTA and CDR2 FQGTGA. V dropped 1 base and J dropped 8 bases, with 15 bases sitting between them. The length of the CDR3 is 15 residues. In DNA form, the CDR3 reads TGTGCCAGCAGCTTAATGGGACCGCAGGGTTATGAGCAGTTCTTC. Protein sequence: CASSLMGPQGYEQFF.

This clonotype has ten or more counts. The V gene is TRBV7-2, the J gene TRBJ1-4; TRBD1 is a possible D gene (6 bases). The CDR3 contains 14 residues. CDR1 is SGHTA, CDR2 FQGNSA, per germline. Trimming stripped 3 bases from V and 1 base from J, with 6 bases between. The CDR3 region has the DNA TGTGCCAGCAGCTTGGACAGAACTAATGAAAAACTGTTTTTT. Translated, it gives CASSLDRTNEKLFF.

This clonotype occurred a few times. The rearrangement links TRBV5-4 to TRBJ1-1; 9 bases match TRBD1. Germline V lookup: CDR1 SGHNT, CDR2 YYREEE (reference sequence). The CDR3 is made up of 15 amino acids. After removal of 4 bases from V and 5 bases from J, the junction contained 9 bases not matched to a gene. The chain's CDR3 is CASSQKDRGGTEAFF. The DNA of the CDR3 is TGTGCCAGCAGCCAAAAGGACAGGGGTGGAACTGAAGCTTTCTTT.